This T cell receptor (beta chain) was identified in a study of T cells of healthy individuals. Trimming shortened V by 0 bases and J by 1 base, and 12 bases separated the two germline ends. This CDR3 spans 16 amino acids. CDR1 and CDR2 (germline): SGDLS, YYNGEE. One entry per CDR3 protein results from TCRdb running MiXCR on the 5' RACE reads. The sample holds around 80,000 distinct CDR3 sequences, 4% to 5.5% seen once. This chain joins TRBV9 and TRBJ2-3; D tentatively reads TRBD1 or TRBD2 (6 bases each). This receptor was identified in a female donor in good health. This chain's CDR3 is CASSVGGGLGTDTQYF. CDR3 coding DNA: TGTGCCAGCAGCGTAGGAGGGGGGCTAGGCACAGATACGCAGTATTTT.